Listed here are 18 T cell receptor beta chains from one sample, sequenced in a study of T cell repertoires in ileal Crohn's disease. Produced via immunoSEQ multiplex PCR; TCRdb's table is partial and in-frame only. The sample includes some 30,000 clones, about 81% seen only once; the top ten take around 5.5%. Sequencing input: ileal tissue. These receptors were obtained from an adult with Crohn's disease.

The rearrangement links TRBV9 to TRBJ2-1; 14 bases are a match to TRBD2. Germline CDR1 reads SGDLS; CDR2 reads YYNGEE. V shed 3 bases, J shed 9 bases, and the junction held 5 bases outside the gene matches. The CDR3 is 15 residues long. CDR3 in amino acids: CASSARLAGGFEQFF. The CDR3, as DNA: TGTGCCAGCAGCGCGCGACTAGCGGGGGGGTTTGAGCAGTTCTTC.

This rearrangement joins TRBV6-1 to TRBJ1-2; a possible D gene is TRBD1 (5 bases). CDR1 MNHNS and CDR2 SASEGT come from the germline V gene. The CDR3 has 13 amino acids. Trimming shortened V by 2 bases and J by 8 bases, and 12 bases separated the two germline ends. The CDR3 bases are TGTGCCAGCAGTGAAATCCCCAACAGGGGCTACACCTTC. This codes for CASSEIPNRGYTF.

On this clone itself: The same CDR3 is also encoded by other DNA sequences in this sample. CDR3 sequence: CASSPRQVVLGTEAFF. The CDR3 DNA follows: TGTGCCAGCAGTCCTCGACAGGTCGTGCTCGGGACCGAAGCTTTCTTT. The V gene is TRBV27, the J gene TRBJ1-1; D may be TRBD1 (6 bases). CDR3 size: 16 residues. Germline V gene data show CDR1 as MNHEY and CDR2 as SMNVEV (reference sequence). V was clipped by 5 bases and J by 8 bases, with 24 bases between them.

The genes are TRBV7-2 and TRBJ1-1; D ambiguous. The V end was cut by 1 base, the J end by 0 bases, with 12 bases between. The germline V gene encodes CDR1 SGHTA and CDR2 FQGNSA. The CDR3 extends over 16 amino acids. In DNA form, the CDR3 reads TGTGCCAGCAGCTTAGTTTTTGGAGCTATGAACACTGAAGCTTTCTTT. This sequence encodes CASSLVFGAMNTEAFF.

CDR3 sequence (DNA): TGTGCCAGCAGCGTCGGGACAGGGGCCTCTGGGGCCAACGTCCTGACTTTC. It specifies CASSVGTGASGANVLTF. The rearrangement links TRBV7-9 to TRBJ2-6; 10 nucleotides line up with TRBD1. In germline, CDR1 is SEHNR, CDR2 FQNEAQ (reference sequence). The CDR3 consists of 17 residues. The V segment lost 5 bases and the J segment 0 bases; nucleotides outside the gene matches: 4. The whole variable domain, filled in from reference TRBV7-9 and TRBJ2-6, reads DTGVSQNPRHKITKRGQNVTFRCDPISEHNRLYWYRQTLGQGPEFLTYFQNEAQLEKSRLLSDRFSAERPKGSFSTLEIQRTEQGDSAMYLCASSVGTGASGANVLTFGAGSRLTVL.

The chain uses TRBV7-8 and TRBJ2-3, with 9 bases that match TRBD2. The CDR3 runs to 16 residues. V was clipped by 1 base and J by 4 bases; unmatched bases: 6. Germline CDR1 and CDR2: SGHVS and FQNEAQ. Here the CDR3 reads CASSLGLAGIPDTQYF. The DNA of the CDR3 is TGTGCCAGCAGCTTAGGTCTAGCGGGAATTCCAGATACGCAGTATTTT.

The chain recombines TRBV9 with TRBJ2-1, with D perhaps matching TRBD1 (6 bases). The CDR3 loop spans 14 amino acids. Germline assignment: CDR1 SGDLS and CDR2 YYNGEE. The V end lost 4 bases, the J end lost 9 bases, and 17 bases lay between the germline ends. As DNA, the CDR3 is TGTGCCAGCAGCCCTAGTACAGGGCTGGGTGAGCAGTTCTTC. It specifies CASSPSTGLGEQFF.

The chain employs TRBV20-1 and TRBJ2-2; D is possibly TRBD2 (5 bases). Between the trimmed V and J ends, which lost 6 bases and 8 bases, there was a span of 10 bases. Germline values: CDR1 DFQATT, CDR2 SNEGSKA (reference sequence). The CDR3 has 11 residues. CDR3: CSAEVLGELFF. The CDR3, as DNA: TGCAGTGCGGAGGTCTTAGGGGAGCTGTTTTTT.

This clone was counted between two and nine times. The chain joins TRBV5-4 to TRBJ1-6; 8 positions match TRBD1. J lost 6 bases, V lost 4 bases, and 6 bases had no gene match. Germline V CDR1 and CDR2: SGHNT, YYREEE (reference sequence). The CDR3 runs 15 residues. CDR3 sequence: CASSPDRARNSPLHF. Written as DNA, the CDR3 is TGTGCCAGCAGCCCGGACAGGGCGCGTAATTCACCCCTCCACTTT.

The chain has TRBV7-2 and TRBJ2-2; D remains ambiguous. The CDR3 contains 13 residues. Germline CDR1 and CDR2: SGHTA and FQGNSA. Deletions cut 5 bases from V and 2 bases from J, with 6 bases between. The CDR3 reads CASSRYNTGELFF. The CDR3 region has the DNA TGTGCCAGCAGCCGGTATAACACCGGGGAGCTGTTTTTT.

The V gene is TRBV5-1, the J gene TRBJ2-7, with D possibly matching TRBD2 (6 bases). CDR1 is SGHRS, CDR2 YFSETQ, per germline. The CDR3 sequence is 11 residues long. With 3 bases removed from V and 9 bases from J, the gap between germline ends came to 10 bases. This CDR3 reads CASSSGLVQYF. The CDR3 DNA is TGCGCCAGCAGCTCGGGACTCGTGCAGTACTTC.

The chain carries TRBV18 and TRBJ1-2, with D perhaps TRBD1 (6 bases). V lost 3 bases to trimming and J lost 5 bases, with 13 bases between them. The CDR3 has 14 residues. CDR1 and CDR2 from the germline V gene are KGHSH and LQKENI. The CDR3 here is CASSPMDTGYGYTF. The CDR3 DNA is TGTGCCAGCTCACCTATGGATACAGGGTATGGCTACACCTTC.

This chain links TRBV19 with TRBJ1-6; 7 bases align to TRBD1. In germline, CDR1 is LNHDA, CDR2 SQIVND (reference sequence). The CDR3 consists of 16 residues. V shed 7 bases, J shed 6 bases, and the junction held 12 bases outside the gene matches. The DNA of the CDR3 is TGTGCCAGTACCAATCAGGGGGAACTTCCTAATTCACCCCTCCACTTT. Translating gives CASTNQGELPNSPLHF.

The chain joins TRBV2 to TRBJ1-2; possible D gene TRBD1, 6 bases. The germline gives CDR1 SNHLY, CDR2 FYNNEI. This CDR3 has 12 residues. Trimming shortened V by 8 bases and J by 1 base, and 8 bases separated the two germline ends. Here the CDR3 reads CASLGGNYGYTF. Here the CDR3 DNA reads TGTGCCAGCCTAGGGGGTAACTATGGCTACACCTTC.

This chain uses TRBV18 with TRBJ2-7, with no clear D. V lost 0 bases, J lost 0 bases, and 6 bases lay in between. Germline V gene lookup returns CDR1 KGHSH and CDR2 LQKENI. CDR3 size: 14 residues. Here the CDR3 DNA reads TGTGCCAGCTCACCACCTTCCTCCTCCTACGAGCAGTACTTC. Encoded protein: CASSPPSSSYEQYF.

In its sample, this clone was seen a few times. The chain employs TRBV14 and TRBJ1-2, with a possible D match to TRBD1 (5 bases). The V end lost 4 bases, the J end lost 0 bases, and 21 bases lay between the germline ends. The germline V gene has CDR1 SGHDN and CDR2 FVKESK. The CDR3 length is 18 residues. The CDR3, as DNA: TGTGCCAGCAGCCTAAATAGCTACCCGGACACGACTAACTATGGCTACACCTTC. Amino acids: CASSLNSYPDTTNYGYTF.

The chain is built from TRBV10-3 and TRBJ2-1, with D tentatively TRBD2 (5 bases). V shed 5 bases and J shed 7 bases, with 15 bases lying between them. Per the germline V gene, CDR1 is ENHRY and CDR2 is SYGVKD. This CDR3 has 14 residues. The CDR3 sequence: CAISPRESRNEQFF. The CDR3 DNA sequence: TGTGCCATCAGTCCTAGGGAGAGTCGAAATGAGCAGTTCTTC.

The chain couples TRBV30 to TRBJ1-5; possibly TRBD1 for D (6 bases). CDR1 and CDR2 (germline): GTSNPN, SVGIG (reference sequence). Trimming removed 2 bases from V and 4 bases from J, with 15 bases in between. The CDR3 is made up of 15 amino acids. The CDR3 is CAWSTGQLGNQPQHF. CDR3 coding DNA: TGTGCCTGGAGTACCGGACAGTTAGGAAATCAGCCCCAGCATTTT.